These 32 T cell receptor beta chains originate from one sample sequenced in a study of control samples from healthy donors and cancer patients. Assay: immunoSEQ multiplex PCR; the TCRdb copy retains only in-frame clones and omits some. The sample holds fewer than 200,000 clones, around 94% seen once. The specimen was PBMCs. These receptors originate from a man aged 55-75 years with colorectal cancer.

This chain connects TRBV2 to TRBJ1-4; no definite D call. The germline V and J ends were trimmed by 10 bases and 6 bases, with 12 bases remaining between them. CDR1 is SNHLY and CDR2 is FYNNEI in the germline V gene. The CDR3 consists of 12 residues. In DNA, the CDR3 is TGTGCCATTTCCGACGGTGATGAAAAACTGTTTTTT. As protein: CAISDGDEKLFF.

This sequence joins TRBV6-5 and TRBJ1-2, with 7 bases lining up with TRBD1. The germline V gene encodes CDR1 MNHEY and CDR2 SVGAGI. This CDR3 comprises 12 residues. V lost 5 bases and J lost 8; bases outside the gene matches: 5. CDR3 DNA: TGTGCCAGCAGTACCTACAGGGGCGGCTACACCTTC. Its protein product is CASSTYRGGYTF.

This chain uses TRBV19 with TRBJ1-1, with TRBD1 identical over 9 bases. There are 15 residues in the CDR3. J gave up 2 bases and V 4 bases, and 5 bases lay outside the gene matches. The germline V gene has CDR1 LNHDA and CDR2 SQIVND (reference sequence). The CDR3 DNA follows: TGTGCCAGTAGTACTTCGGACAGGGGTAACACTGAAGCTTTCTTT. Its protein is CASSTSDRGNTEAFF.

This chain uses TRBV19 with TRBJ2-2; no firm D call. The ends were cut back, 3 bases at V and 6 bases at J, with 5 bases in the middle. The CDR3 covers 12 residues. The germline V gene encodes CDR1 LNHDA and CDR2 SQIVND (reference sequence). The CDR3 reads CASSMLPGELFF. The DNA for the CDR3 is TGTGCCAGTAGTATGCTCCCCGGGGAGCTGTTTTTT.

Here the CDR3 reads CASSKTYRPNTEAFF. In DNA form, the CDR3 reads TGTGCCAGCAGTAAAACATACAGGCCCAACACTGAAGCTTTCTTT. The chain links TRBV28 to TRBJ1-1, with D maybe TRBD1 (5 bases). Germline CDR1 is MDHEN and CDR2 is SYDVKM. V lost 5 bases to trimming and J lost 2 bases, with 15 bases between them. The CDR3 consists of 15 residues.

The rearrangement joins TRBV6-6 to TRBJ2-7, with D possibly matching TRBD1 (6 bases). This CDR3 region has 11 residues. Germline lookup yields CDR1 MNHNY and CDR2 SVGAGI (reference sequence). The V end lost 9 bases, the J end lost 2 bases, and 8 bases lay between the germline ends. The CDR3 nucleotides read TGTGCCAGTGGACAGACCTACGAGCAGTACTTC. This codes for CASGQTYEQYF.

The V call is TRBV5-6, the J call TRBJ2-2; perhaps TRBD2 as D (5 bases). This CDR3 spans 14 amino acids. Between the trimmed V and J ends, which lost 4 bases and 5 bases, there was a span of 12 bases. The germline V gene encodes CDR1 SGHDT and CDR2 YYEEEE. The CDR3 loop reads CASSQEVGTGELFF. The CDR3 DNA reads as TGTGCCAGCAGCCAGGAGGTTGGGACCGGGGAGCTGTTTTTT.

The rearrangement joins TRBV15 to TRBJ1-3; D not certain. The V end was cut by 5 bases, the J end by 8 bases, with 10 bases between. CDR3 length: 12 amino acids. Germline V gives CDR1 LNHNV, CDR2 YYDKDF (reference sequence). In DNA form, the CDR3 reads TGTGCCACCAGCCTCCTTAAAGACACCATATATTTT. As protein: CATSLLKDTIYF.

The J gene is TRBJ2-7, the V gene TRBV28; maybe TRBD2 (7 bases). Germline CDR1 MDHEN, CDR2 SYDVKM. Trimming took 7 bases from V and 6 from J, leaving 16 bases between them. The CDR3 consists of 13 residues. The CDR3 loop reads CASIPQGGREQYF. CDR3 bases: TGTGCCAGCATCCCACAGGGAGGGCGCGAGCAGTACTTC.

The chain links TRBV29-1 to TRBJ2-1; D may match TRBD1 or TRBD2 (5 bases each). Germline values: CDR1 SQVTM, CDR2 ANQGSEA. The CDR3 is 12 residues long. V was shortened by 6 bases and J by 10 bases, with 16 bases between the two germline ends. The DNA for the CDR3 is TGCAGCGTGGCCGGGGCCCGGAGGGAGCAGTTCTTC. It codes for CSVAGARREQFF.

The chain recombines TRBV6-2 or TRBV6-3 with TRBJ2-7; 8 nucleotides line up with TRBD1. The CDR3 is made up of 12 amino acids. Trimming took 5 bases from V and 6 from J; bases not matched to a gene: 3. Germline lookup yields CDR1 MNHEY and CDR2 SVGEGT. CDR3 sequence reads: CASSRTGLEQYF. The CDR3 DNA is TGTGCCAGCAGTAGGACAGGGCTCGAGCAGTACTTC.

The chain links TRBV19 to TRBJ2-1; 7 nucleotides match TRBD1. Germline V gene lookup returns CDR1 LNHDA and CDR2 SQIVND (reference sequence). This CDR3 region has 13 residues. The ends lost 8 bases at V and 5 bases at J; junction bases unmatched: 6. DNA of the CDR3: TGTGCCAGTCGATTTACAGGGGACAATGAGCAGTTCTTC. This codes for CASRFTGDNEQFF.

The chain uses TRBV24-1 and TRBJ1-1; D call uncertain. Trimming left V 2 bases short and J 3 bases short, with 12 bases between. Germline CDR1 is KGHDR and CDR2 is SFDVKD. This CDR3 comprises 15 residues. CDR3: CATSDSSRADTEAFF. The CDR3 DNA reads TGTGCCACCAGTGATTCAAGTAGGGCGGACACTGAAGCTTTCTTT.

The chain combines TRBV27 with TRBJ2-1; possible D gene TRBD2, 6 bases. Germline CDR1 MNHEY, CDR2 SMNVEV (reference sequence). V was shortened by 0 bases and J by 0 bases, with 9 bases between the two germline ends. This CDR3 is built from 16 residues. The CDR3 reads CASSLSGGVSYNEQFF. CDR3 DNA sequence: TGTGCCAGCAGTTTATCCGGCGGGGTCTCCTACAATGAGCAGTTCTTC.

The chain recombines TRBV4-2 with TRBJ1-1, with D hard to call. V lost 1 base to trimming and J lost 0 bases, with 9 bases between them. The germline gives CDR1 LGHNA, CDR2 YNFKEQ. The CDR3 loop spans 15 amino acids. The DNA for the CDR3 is TGTGCCAGCAGCCAAGGGGCCAGGTTGAACACTGAAGCTTTCTTT. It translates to CASSQGARLNTEAFF.

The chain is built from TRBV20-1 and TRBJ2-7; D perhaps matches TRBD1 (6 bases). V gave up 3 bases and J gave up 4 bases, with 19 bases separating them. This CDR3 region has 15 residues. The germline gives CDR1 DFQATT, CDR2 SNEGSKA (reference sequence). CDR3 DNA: TGCAGTGCTAGTCGTCCGGGCCCAGGGGTTTACGAGCAGTACTTC. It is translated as CSASRPGPGVYEQYF.

The CDR3 DNA follows: TGTGCCAGCAGTTTGGGACAGGGGTTCGGTTCACCCCTCCACTTT. Translated: CASSLGQGFGSPLHF. The chain combines TRBV27 with TRBJ1-6, with 10 bases identical to TRBD1. V gave up 3 bases and J gave up 9 bases; unmatched junction bases: 5. The CDR3 sequence is 15 residues long. Germline V CDR1 and CDR2: MNHEY, SMNVEV (reference sequence).

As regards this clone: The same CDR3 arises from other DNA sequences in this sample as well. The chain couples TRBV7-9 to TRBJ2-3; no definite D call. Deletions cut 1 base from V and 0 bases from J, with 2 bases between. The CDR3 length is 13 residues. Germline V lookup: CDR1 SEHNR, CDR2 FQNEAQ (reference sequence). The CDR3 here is CASSLVSTDTQYF. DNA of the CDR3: TGTGCCAGCAGCTTAGTGAGCACAGATACGCAGTATTTT. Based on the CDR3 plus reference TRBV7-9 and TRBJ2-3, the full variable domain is DTGVSQNPRHKITKRGQNVTFRCDPISEHNRLYWYRQTLGQGPEFLTYFQNEAQLEKSRLLSDRFSAERPKGSFSTLEIQRTEQGDSAMYLCASSLVSTDTQYFGPGTRLTVL.

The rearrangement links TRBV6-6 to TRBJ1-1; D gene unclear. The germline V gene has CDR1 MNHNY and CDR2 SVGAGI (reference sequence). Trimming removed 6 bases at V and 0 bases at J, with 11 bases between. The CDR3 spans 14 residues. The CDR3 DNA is TGTGCCAGCAGAGCCGGGAACATGAACACTGAAGCTTTCTTT. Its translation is CASRAGNMNTEAFF.

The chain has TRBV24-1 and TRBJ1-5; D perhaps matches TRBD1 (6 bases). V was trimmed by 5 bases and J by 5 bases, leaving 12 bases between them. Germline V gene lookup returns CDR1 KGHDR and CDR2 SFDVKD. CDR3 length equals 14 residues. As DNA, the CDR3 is TGTGCCACCAGTGGCCAGGGGTCTTATCAGCCCCAGCATTTT. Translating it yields CATSGQGSYQPQHF.

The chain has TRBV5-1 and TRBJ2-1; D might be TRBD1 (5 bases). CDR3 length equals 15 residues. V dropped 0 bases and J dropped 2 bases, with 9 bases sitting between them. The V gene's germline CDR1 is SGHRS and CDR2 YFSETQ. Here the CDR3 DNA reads TGCGCCAGCAGCTTGGTAGGGGATCCCTACAATGAGCAGTTCTTC. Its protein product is CASSLVGDPYNEQFF.

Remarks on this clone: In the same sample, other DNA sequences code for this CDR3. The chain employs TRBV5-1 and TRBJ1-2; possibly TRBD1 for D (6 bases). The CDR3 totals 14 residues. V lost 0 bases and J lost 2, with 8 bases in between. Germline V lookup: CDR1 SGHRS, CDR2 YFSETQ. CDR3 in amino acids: CASSLDRANYGYTF. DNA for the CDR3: TGCGCCAGCAGCTTGGACAGGGCCAACTATGGCTACACCTTC. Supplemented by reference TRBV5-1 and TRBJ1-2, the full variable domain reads KAGVTQTPRYLIKTRGQQVTLSCSPISGHRSVSWYQQTPGQGLQFLFEYFSETQRNKGNFPGRFSGRQFSNSRSEMNVSTLELGDSALYLCASSLDRANYGYTFGSGTRLTVV.

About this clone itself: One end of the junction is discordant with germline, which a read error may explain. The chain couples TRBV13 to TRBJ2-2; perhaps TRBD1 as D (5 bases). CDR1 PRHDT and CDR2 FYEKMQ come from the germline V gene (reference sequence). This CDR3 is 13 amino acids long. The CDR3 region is CASSLGATGELFF. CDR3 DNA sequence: TGTGCCAGCAGCCTAGGGGCGACCGGGGAGCTGTTTTTT. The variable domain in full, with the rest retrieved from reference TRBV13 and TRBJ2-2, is AAGVIQSPRHLIKEKRETATLKCYPIPRHDTVYWYQQGPGQDPQFLISFYEKMQSDKGSIPDRFSAQQFSDYHSELNMSSLELGDSALYFCASSLGATGELFFGEGSRLTVL.

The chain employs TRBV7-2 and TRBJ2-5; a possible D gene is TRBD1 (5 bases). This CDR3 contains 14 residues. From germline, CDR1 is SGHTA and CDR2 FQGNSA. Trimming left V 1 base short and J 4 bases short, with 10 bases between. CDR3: CASSLGGQTETQYF. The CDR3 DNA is TGTGCCAGCAGCTTAGGGGGCCAGACAGAGACCCAGTACTTC.

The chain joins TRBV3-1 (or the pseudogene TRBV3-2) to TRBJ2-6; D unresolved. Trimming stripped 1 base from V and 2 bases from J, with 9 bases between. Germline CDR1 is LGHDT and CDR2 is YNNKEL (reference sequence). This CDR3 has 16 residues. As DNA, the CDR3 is TGTGCCAGCAGCCAAGTGAGAGAGGCTGGGGCCAACGTCCTGACTTTC. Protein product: CASSQVREAGANVLTF.

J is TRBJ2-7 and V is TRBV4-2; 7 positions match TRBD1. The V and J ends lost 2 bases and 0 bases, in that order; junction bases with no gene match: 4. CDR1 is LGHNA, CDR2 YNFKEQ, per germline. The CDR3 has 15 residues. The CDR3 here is CASSQNRGNSYEQYF. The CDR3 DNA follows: TGTGCCAGCAGCCAAAACAGGGGTAACTCCTACGAGCAGTACTTC.

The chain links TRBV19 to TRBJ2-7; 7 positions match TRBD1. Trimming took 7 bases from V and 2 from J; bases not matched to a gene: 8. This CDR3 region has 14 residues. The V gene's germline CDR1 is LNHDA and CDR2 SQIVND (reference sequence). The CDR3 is CASKSNRGPYEQYF. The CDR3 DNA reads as TGTGCCAGTAAATCCAACAGGGGACCCTACGAGCAGTACTTC.

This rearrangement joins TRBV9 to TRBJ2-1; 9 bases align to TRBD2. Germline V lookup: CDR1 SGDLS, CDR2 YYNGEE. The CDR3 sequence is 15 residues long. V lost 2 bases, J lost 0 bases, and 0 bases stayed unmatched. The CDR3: CASSVSGSSYNEQFF. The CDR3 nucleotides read TGTGCCAGCAGCGTTAGCGGGAGCTCCTACAATGAGCAGTTCTTC.

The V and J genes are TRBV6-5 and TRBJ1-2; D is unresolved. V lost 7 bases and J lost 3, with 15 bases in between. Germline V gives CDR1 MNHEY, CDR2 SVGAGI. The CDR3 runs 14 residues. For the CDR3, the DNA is TGTGCCAGCAACAAAAATCCCGGGGACTATGGCTACACCTTC. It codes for CASNKNPGDYGYTF.

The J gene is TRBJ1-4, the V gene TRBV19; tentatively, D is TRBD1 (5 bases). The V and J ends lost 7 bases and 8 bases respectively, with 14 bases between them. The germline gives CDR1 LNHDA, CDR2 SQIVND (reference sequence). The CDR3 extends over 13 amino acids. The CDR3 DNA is TGTGCCAGTAAGGGGTGGGAAAAAGAAAAACTGTTTTTT. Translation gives CASKGWEKEKLFF. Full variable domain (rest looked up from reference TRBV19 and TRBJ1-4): DGGITQSPKYLFRKEGQNVTLSCEQNLNHDAMYWYRQDPGQGLRLIYYSQIVNDFQKGDIAEGYSVSREKKESFPLTVTSAQKNPTAFYLCASKGWEKEKLFFGSGTQLSVL.

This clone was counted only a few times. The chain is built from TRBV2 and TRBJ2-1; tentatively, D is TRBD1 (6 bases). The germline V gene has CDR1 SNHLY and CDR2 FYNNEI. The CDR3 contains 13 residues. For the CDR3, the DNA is TGTGCAGACCGGGACACCCCCTACAATGAGCAGTTCTTC. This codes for CADRDTPYNEQFF. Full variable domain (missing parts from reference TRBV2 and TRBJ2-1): EPEVTQTPSHQVTQMGQEVILRCVPISNHLYFYWYRQILGQKVEFLVSFYNNEISEKSEIFDDQFSVERPDGSNFTLKIRSTKLEDSAMYFCADRDTPYNEQFFGPGTRLTVL.

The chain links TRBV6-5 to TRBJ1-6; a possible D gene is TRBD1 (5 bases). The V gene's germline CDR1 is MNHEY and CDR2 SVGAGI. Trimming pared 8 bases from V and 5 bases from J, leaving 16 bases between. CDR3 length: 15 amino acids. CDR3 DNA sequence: TGTGCCAGCCGGCGGGTCGGGACGGATAATTCACCCCTCCACTTT. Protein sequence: CASRRVGTDNSPLHF.